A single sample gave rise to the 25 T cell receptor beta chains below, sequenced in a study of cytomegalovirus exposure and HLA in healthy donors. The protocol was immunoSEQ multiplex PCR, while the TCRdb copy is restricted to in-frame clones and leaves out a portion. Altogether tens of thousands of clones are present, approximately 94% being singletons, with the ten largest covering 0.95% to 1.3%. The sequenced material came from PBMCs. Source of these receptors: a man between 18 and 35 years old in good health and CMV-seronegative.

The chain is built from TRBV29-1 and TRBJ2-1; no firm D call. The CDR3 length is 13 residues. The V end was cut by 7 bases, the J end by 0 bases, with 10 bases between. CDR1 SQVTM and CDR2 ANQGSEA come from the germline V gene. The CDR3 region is CSGRVSSYNEQFF. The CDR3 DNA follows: TGCAGCGGCCGGGTCAGCTCCTACAATGAGCAGTTCTTC.

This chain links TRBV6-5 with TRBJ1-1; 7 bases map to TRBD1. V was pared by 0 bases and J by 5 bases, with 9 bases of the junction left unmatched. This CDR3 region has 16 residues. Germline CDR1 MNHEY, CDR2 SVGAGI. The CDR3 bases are TGTGCCAGCAGTTACTCGACAGGGTGGGGAAGAACTGAAGCTTTCTTT. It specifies CASSYSTGWGRTEAFF.

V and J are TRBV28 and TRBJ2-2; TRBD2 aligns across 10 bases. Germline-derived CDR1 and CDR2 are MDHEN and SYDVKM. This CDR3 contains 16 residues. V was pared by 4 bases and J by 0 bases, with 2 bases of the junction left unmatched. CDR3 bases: TGTGCCAGCAGTTCGGGACTAGCGTCGAACACCGGGGAGCTGTTTTTT. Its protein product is CASSSGLASNTGELFF.

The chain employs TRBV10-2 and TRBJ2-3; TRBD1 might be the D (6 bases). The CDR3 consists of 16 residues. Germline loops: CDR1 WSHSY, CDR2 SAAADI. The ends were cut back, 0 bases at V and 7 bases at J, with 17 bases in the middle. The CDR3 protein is CASSESPTGQRNTQYF. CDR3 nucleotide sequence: TGCGCCAGCAGTGAGTCGCCGACAGGCCAAAGAAATACGCAGTATTTT.

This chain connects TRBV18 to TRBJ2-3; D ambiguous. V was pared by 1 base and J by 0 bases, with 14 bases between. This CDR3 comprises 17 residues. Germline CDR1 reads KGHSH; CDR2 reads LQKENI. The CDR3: CASSPQPLEISTDTQYF. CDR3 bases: TGTGCCAGCTCACCACAGCCCCTTGAAATTAGCACAGATACGCAGTATTTT. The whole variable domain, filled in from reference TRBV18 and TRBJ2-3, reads NAGVMQNPRHLVRRRGQEARLRCSPMKGHSHVYWYRQLPEEGLKFMVYLQKENIIDESGMPKERFSAEFPKEGPSILRIQQVVRGDSAAYFCASSPQPLEISTDTQYFGPGTRLTVL.

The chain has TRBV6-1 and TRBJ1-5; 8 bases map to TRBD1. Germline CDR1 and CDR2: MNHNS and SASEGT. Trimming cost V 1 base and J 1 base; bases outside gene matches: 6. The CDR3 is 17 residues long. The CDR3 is CASSEGTGLGSNQPQHF. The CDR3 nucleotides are TGTGCCAGCAGTGAAGGGACAGGGTTAGGGAGCAATCAGCCCCAGCATTTT.

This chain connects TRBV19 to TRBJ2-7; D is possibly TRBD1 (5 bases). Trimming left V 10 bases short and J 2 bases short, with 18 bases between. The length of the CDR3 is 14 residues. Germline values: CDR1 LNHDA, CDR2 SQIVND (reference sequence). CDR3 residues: CATGQENDPYEQYF. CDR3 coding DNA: TGTGCCACAGGGCAGGAGAACGACCCCTACGAGCAGTACTTC.

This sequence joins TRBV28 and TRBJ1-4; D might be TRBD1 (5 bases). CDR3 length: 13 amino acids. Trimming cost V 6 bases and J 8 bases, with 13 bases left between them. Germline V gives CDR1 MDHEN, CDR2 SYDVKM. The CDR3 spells CASRPGVEEKLFF. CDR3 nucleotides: TGTGCCAGCAGGCCGGGGGTGGAAGAAAAACTGTTTTTT. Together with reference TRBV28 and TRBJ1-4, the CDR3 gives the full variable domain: DVKVTQSSRYLVKRTGEKVFLECVQDMDHENMFWYRQDPGLGLRLIYFSYDVKMKEKGDIPEGYSVSREKKERFSLILESASTNQTSMYLCASRPGVEEKLFFGSGTQLSVL.

The CDR3 is CASSSTLSSYNEQFF. DNA for the CDR3: TGTGCCAGCAGCTCTACTTTGAGCTCCTACAATGAGCAGTTCTTC. The chain links TRBV11-3 to TRBJ2-1; no definite D call. The CDR3 extends over 15 amino acids. V was pared by 4 bases and J by 0 bases, with 10 bases between. Germline-derived CDR1 and CDR2 are SGHNT and YENEEA.

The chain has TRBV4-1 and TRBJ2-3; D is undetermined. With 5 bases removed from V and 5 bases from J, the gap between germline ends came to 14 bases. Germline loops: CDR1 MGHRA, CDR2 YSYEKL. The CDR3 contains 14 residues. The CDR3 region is CASSGFTGVDTQYF. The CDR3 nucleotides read TGCGCCAGCAGCGGGTTTACGGGTGTAGATACGCAGTATTTT.

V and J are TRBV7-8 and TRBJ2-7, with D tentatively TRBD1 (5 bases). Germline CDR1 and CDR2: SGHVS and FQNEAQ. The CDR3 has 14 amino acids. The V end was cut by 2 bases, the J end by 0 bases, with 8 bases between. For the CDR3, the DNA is TGTGCCAGCAGCTTATTAACAGGCTCCTACGAGCAGTACTTC. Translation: CASSLLTGSYEQYF.

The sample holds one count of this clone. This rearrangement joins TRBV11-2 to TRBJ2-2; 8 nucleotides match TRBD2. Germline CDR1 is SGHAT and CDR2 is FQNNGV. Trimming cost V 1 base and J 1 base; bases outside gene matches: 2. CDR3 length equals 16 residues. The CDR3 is CASSLGAGENTGELFF. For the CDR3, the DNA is TGTGCCAGCAGCTTAGGAGCGGGAGAGAACACCGGGGAGCTGTTTTTT.

This chain's CDR3 is CASSIVAGEWDNEQFF. CDR3 bases: TGTGCCAGTAGTATAGTAGCGGGAGAATGGGACAATGAGCAGTTCTTC. This rearrangement joins TRBV19 to TRBJ2-1; TRBD2 matches at 9 bases. CDR1 LNHDA and CDR2 SQIVND come from the germline V gene (reference sequence). Trimming removed 1 base from V and 5 bases from J; junction bases left unmatched: 6. CDR3 size: 16 residues.

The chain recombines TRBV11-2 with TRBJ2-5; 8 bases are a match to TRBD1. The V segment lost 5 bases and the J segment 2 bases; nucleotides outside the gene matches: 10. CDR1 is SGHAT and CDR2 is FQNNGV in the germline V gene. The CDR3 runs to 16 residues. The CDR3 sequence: CASSPAPQGAQETQYF. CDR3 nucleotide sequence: TGTGCCAGCAGCCCAGCCCCGCAGGGGGCACAAGAGACCCAGTACTTC. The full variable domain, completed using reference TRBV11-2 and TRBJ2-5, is EAGVAQSPRYKIIEKRQSVAFWCNPISGHATLYWYQQILGQGPKLLIQFQNNGVVDDSQLPKDRFSAERLKGVDSTLKIQPAKLEDSAVYLCASSPAPQGAQETQYFGPGTRLLVL.

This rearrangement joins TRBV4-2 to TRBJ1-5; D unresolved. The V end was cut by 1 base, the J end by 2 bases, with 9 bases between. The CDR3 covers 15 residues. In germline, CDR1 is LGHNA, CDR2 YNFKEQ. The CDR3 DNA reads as TGTGCCAGCAGCCAAGTCGGGGAGCGCAATCAGCCCCAGCATTTT. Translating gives CASSQVGERNQPQHF.

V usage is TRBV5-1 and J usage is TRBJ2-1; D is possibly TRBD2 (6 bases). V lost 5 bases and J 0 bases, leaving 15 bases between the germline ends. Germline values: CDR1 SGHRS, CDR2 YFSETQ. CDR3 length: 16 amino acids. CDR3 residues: CASSPAGPSSYNEQFF. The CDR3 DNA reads TGCGCCAGCAGTCCAGCGGGTCCGAGCTCCTACAATGAGCAGTTCTTC.

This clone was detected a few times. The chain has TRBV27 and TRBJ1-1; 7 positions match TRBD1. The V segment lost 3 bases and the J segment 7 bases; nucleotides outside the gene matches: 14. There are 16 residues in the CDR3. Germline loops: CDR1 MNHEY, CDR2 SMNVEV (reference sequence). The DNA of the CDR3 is TGTGCCAGCAGTTTTATGGGACAGAGGGAAGACTTTGAAGCTTTCTTT. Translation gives CASSFMGQREDFEAFF.

The CDR3 nucleotides are TGTGCCAGCTCACCACTCTCCAGGGGGCGTGGAAACACCATATATTTT. Amino acids: CASSPLSRGRGNTIYF. The chain uses TRBV18 and TRBJ1-3, with 8 bases aligning to TRBD1. CDR3 length equals 16 residues. Trimming at V came to 1 base and at J to 3 bases, leaving 5 bases not matched to a gene. CDR1 and CDR2 from the germline V gene are KGHSH and LQKENI.

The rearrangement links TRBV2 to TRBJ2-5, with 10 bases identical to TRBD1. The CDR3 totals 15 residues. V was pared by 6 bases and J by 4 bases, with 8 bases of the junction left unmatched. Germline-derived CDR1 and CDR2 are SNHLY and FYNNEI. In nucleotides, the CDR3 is TGTGCCAGCAGCCTGACAGGGGGCCAAGGAGAGACCCAGTACTTC. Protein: CASSLTGGQGETQYF.

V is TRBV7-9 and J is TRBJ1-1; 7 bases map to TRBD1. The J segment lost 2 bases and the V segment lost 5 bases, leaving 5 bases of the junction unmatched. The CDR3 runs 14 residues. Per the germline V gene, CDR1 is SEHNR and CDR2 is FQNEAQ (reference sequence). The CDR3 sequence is CASSPWDSNTEAFF. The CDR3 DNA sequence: TGTGCCAGCAGCCCCTGGGACAGTAACACTGAAGCTTTCTTT.

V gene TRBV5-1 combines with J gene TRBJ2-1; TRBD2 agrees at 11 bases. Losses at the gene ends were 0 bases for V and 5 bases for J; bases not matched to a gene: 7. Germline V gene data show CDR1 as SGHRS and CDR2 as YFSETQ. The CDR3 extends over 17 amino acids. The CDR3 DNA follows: TGCGCCAGCAGCTTGGAGTCTAGCGGGGGGTTTGACAATGAGCAGTTCTTC. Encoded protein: CASSLESSGGFDNEQFF.

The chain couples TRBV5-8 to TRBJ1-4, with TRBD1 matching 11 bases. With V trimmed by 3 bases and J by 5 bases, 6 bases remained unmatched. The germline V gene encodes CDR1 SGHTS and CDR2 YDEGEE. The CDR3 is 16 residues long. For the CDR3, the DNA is TGTGCCAGCAGCTCGCGGACAGGGGGCGAGAATGAAAAACTGTTTTTT. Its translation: CASSSRTGGENEKLFF.

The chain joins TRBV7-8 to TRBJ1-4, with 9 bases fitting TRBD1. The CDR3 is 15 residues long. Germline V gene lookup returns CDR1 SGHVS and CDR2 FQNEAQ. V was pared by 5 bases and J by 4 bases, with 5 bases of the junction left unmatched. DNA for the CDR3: TGTGCCAGCAGCATGACAGGGGGGGGTAATGAAAAACTGTTTTTT. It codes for CASSMTGGGNEKLFF. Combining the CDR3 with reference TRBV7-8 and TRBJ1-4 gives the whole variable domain GAGVSQSPRYKVAKRGQDVALRCDPISGHVSLFWYQQALGQGPEFLTYFQNEAQLDKSGLPSDRFFAERPEGSVSTLKIQRTQQEDSAVYLCASSMTGGGNEKLFFGSGTQLSVL.

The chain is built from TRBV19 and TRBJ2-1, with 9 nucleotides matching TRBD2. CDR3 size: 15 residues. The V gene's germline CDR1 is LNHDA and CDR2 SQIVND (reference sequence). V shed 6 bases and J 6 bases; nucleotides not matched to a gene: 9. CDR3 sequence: CASRPGVAGVNEQFF. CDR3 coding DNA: TGTGCCAGTAGGCCCGGGGTAGCGGGAGTCAATGAGCAGTTCTTC. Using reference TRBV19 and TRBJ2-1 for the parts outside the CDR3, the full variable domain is DGGITQSPKYLFRKEGQNVTLSCEQNLNHDAMYWYRQDPGQGLRLIYYSQIVNDFQKGDIAEGYSVSREKKESFPLTVTSAQKNPTAFYLCASRPGVAGVNEQFFGPGTRLTVL.

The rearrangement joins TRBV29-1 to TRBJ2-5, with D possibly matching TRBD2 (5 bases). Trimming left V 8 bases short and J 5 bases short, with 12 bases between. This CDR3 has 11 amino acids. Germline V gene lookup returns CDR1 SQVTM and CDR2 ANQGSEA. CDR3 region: CSSPGGETQYF. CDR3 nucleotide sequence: TGCAGCTCTCCTGGCGGGGAGACCCAGTACTTC.